This note documents a single T cell receptor beta chain sequence. Study processing details: Amplification from reference gene primers served as the basis for estimated nucleated cell counts. Only in-frame clones appear in the TCRdb table, and some are missing; sequencing was by immunoSEQ multiplex PCR. V and J calls and clone size are those listed in that table; D and trimming were worked out from the DNA. The data hold 200,000 to 300,000 clones, with 70% to 85% observed a single time. These data belong to a study of blood T cell repertoires in COVID-19. The germline gives CDR1 LNHDA, CDR2 SQIVND (reference sequence). CDR3 size: 16 residues. Trimming took 3 bases from V and 0 from J, leaving 14 bases between them.

The gene calls are TRBV19 and TRBJ1-1; tentatively, D is TRBD1 (5 bases). Sequencing input: peripheral blood. The sequence was obtained from a woman aged 80 or older with acute or convalescent COVID-19. The CDR3 DNA is TGTGCCAGTAGTATCGGGGACTCCTCACTGAACACTGAAGCTTTCTTT. This gives the protein CASSIGDSSLNTEAFF.